The rows below give T cell receptor beta chains drawn from one sample of a study of T cell repertoires in cytomegalovirus infection. TCRdb used MiXCR to reprocess the reads, holding one entry per CDR3 protein. The sample lists 200,000 to 300,000 distinct CDR3 sequences; roughly 13% were seen once. Material: PBMCs. These receptors were obtained from a human donor in good health (CMV status not recorded). Some clones in this sample may be carry-over from other donors' samples. Both conserved end residues are part of each CDR3. The D gene is left open where the match is weak. Size tells how often a clone was seen (once, few, many) or the class of an expanded clone, and some rows leave it out.

clone_size	j_call	v_call	d_call	cdr3_nt	cdr3_aa
many	TRBJ2-3	TRBV7-3	.	TGTGCCAGCAGTGGCACGGGGGGCACAGATACGCAGTATTTT	CASSGTGGTDTQYF
few	TRBJ2-7	TRBV10-1	.	TGCGCCGGCACCCTGGAGCAGTACTTC	CAGTLEQYF
many	TRBJ1-1	TRBV29-1	TRBD1	TGCAGCGTGACAGGGGGGTCTGAAGCTTTCTTT	CSVTGGSEAFF
many	TRBJ2-1	TRBV7-2	.	TGTGCCAGCAGCTTAGGGACCGAGCAGTTCTTC	CASSLGTEQFF
few	TRBJ2-1	TRBV2	TRBD2	TGTGCCAGCAGTGCTCCTTCAGCGGGGGGGGGAGGGAATGAGCAGTTCTTC	CASSAPSAGGGGNEQFF
.	TRBJ2-3	TRBV29-1	TRBD1	TGCAGCGGGAGCCGGGACAGTTCAGATACGCAGTATTTT	CSGSRDSSDTQYF
.	TRBJ2-2	TRBV7-3	.	TGTGCCAGCAGCTTATTTGGGACTCAGCCGTCCGGGGAGCTGTTTTTT	CASSLFGTQPSGELFF
few	TRBJ2-7	TRBV28	.	TGTGCCAGCAGTTTAAGGGCAGTTGGATCCTACGAGCAGTACTTC	CASSLRAVGSYEQYF
many	TRBJ2-7	TRBV7-8	TRBD2	TGTGCCAGCAGCTCCAAACTAGCGATAAGTCCCCAATCCTACGAGCAGTACTTC	CASSSKLAISPQSYEQYF
.	TRBJ1-6	TRBV4-3	.	TGCGCCAGCAGCCAAGAGGAGGATTCACCCCTCCACTTT	CASSQEEDSPLHF
few	TRBJ1-2	TRBV6-5	.	TGTGCCAGCAGTTACCTGACAGGCTATGGCTACACCTTC	CASSYLTGYGYTF
many	TRBJ2-3	TRBV7-2	.	TGTGCCAGCAGCCCTTTAGCGCAACCGAGCACAGATACGCAGTATTTT	CASSPLAQPSTDTQYF
.	TRBJ1-1	TRBV14	.	TGTGCCAGCAGCCCACTGTCCGGGAGTACTGAAGCTTTCTTT	CASSPLSGSTEAFF
many	TRBJ2-5	TRBV7-9	.	TGTGCCAGCAGCTTAGAAACTCCTCAAGAGACCCAGTACTTC	CASSLETPQETQYF
.	TRBJ2-6	TRBV7-2	TRBD2	TGTGCCAGCAGCTTAGCGGCTAGCGGGAGTAGGGCCAACGTCCTGACTTTC	CASSLAASGSRANVLTF
many	TRBJ2-7	TRBV7-2	TRBD2	TGTGCCAGCAGCACCAGGGGACTAGCGATAAACGAGCAGTACTTC	CASSTRGLAINEQYF